This T cell receptor beta chain was identified during a study of T cell responses to AZD1222 COVID-19 vaccine. Second-dose schedules of about 4 or about 12 weeks were combined. The CDR3 is 14 amino acids. The ends lost 2 bases at V and 10 bases at J; junction bases unmatched: 7. The germline CDR1 and CDR2 sequences are MNHEY and SVGEGT. Using immunoSEQ multiplex PCR, the repertoire was profiled, and TCRdb retains in-frame clones only, with some absent. The sample lists tens of thousands of clones; 80% were seen once. The V gene is TRBV6-2 or TRBV6-3, the J gene TRBJ2-7; TRBD2 aligns across 11 bases. This clonotype was sampled from an adult who received the AZD1222 COVID-19 vaccine. The sequenced sample was peripheral blood, obtained 28 days after the second AZD1222 dose. CDR3 protein: CASSYGTSGLQQYF. CDR3 DNA sequence: TGTGCCAGCAGTTACGGGACTAGCGGACTACAACAGTACTTC.